This T cell receptor (beta chain) was recovered during a study of lymphopenia after photon versus proton radiotherapy. Study conclusions and caveats: Oligoclonal CD8+ Temra expansion after nadir drove photon patients' diversity drop. Photon-treated patients lost naive T cells and TCR diversity; proton-treated stayed stable.

CDR3 length: 13 residues. From germline, CDR1 is SGHVS and CDR2 FNYEAQ. V lost 1 base and J lost 8; bases outside the gene matches: 3. Turning to this clone: Its matching antigen is unknown.

TCRdb's table, derived via immunoSEQ multiplex PCR, lists solely in-frame clones and lacks some. Of 9,500 to 15,000 clones in the sample, 80% to 90% were seen once. The sequence was obtained from a man aged 55 to 69 with pancreatic cancer. The rearrangement links TRBV7-6 to TRBJ2-5; 8 bases map to TRBD1. Here the sequenced sample was peripheral blood, taken from a patient treated with proton-based radiotherapy. The CDR3 here is CASSLGGQGTQYF. CDR3 sequence (DNA): TGTGCCAGCAGCTTAGGAGGACAGGGTACCCAGTACTTC.